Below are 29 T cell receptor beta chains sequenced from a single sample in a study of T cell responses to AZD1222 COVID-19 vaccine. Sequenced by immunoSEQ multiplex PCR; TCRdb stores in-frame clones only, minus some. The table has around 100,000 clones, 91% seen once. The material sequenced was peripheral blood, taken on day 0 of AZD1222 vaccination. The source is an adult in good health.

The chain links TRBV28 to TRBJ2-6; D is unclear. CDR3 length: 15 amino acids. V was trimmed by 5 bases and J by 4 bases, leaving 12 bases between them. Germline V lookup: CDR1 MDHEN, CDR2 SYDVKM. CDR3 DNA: TGTGCCAGCAGTCCCCGAGGCTCCGGGGCCAACGTCCTGACTTTC. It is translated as CASSPRGSGANVLTF.

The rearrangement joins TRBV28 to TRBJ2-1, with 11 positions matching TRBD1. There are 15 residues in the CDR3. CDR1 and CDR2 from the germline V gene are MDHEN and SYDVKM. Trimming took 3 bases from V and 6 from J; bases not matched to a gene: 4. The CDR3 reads CASSFIGTGGNEQFF. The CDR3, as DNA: TGTGCCAGCAGTTTTATCGGGACAGGGGGCAATGAGCAGTTCTTC.

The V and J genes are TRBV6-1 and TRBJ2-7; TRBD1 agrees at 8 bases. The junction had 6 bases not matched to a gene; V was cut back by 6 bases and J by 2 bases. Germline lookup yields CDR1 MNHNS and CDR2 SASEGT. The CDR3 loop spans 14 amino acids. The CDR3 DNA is TGTGCCAGCAGCGGACAGGGCCTCGCCTACGAGCAGTACTTC. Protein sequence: CASSGQGLAYEQYF.

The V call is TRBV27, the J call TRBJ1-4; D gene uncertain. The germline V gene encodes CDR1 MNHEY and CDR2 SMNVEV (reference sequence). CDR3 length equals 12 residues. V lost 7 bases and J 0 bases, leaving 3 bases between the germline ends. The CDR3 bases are TGTGCCAGCAAGACAACTAATGAAAAACTGTTTTTT. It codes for CASKTTNEKLFF.

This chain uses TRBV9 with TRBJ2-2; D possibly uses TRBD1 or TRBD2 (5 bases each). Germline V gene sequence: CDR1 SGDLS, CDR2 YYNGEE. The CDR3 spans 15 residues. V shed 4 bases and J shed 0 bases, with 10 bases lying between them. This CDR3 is CASSRDPSNTGELFF. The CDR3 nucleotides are TGTGCCAGCAGCAGGGACCCCTCGAACACCGGGGAGCTGTTTTTT. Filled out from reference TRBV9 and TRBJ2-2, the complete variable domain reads DSGVTQTPKHLITATGQRVTLRCSPRSGDLSVYWYQQSLDQGLQFLIQYYNGEERAKGNILERFSAQQFPDLHSELNLSSLELGDSALYFCASSRDPSNTGELFFGEGSRLTVL.

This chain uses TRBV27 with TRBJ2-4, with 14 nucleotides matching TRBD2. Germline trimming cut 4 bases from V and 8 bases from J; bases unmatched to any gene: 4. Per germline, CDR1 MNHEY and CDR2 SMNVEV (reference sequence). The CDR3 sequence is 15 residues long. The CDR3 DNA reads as TGTGCCAGCAGTTCCTCGGGACTAGCGGGAGACATTCAGTACTTC. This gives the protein CASSSSGLAGDIQYF.

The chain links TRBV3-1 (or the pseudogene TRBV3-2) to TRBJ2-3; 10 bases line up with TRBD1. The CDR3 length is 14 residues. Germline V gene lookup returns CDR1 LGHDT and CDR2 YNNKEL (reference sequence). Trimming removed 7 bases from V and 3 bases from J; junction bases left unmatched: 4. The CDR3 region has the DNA TGTGCCAGCAACGACAGGGGGCAGACAGATACGCAGTATTTT. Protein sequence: CASNDRGQTDTQYF.

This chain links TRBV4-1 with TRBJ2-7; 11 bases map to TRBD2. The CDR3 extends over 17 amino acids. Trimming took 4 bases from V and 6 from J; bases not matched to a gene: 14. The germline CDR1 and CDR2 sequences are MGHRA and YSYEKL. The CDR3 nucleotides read TGCGCCAGCAGCCCGCTGGGGCTAGCGGGAGGACACAGCGAGCAGTACTTC. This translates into CASSPLGLAGGHSEQYF.

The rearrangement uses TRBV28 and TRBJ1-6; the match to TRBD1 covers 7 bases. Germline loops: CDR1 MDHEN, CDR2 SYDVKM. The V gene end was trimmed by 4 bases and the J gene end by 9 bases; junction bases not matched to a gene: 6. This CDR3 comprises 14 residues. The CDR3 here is CASSWGTEVSPLHF. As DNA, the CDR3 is TGTGCCAGCAGTTGGGGGACAGAAGTTTCACCCCTCCACTTT.

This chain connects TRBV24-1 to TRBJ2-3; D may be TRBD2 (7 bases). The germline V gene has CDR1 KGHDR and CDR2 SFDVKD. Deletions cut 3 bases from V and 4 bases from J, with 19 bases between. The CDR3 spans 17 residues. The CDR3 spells CATSDPHGGQPADTQYF. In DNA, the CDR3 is TGTGCCACCAGTGATCCGCACGGGGGGCAACCAGCAGATACGCAGTATTTT.

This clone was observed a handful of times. The CDR3 reads CASSPPNTGELFF. The CDR3 bases are TGTGCCAGCAGCCCCCCGAACACCGGGGAGCTGTTTTTT. This chain joins TRBV5-6 and TRBJ2-2, with D unresolved. Germline loops: CDR1 SGHDT, CDR2 YYEEEE. V was shortened by 4 bases and J by 0 bases, with 4 bases between the two germline ends. The CDR3 has 13 residues.

As DNA, the CDR3 is TGTGCCAGCAGGGGGTCCCCAGGTGATCAGCCCCAGCATTTT. Translation gives CASRGSPGDQPQHF. The J gene is TRBJ1-5, the V gene TRBV2, with D unclear. This CDR3 comprises 14 residues. Trimming took off 6 bases at V and 5 bases at J, with 14 bases between the two ends. CDR1 and CDR2 (germline): SNHLY, FYNNEI.

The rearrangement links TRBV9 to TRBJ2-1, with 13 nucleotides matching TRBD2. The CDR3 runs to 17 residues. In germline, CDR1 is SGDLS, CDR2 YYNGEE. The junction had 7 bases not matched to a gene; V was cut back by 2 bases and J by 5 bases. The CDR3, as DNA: TGTGCCAGCAGCGTCTTACCAGGGACTAGCGGGAACAATGAGCAGTTCTTC. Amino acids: CASSVLPGTSGNNEQFF.

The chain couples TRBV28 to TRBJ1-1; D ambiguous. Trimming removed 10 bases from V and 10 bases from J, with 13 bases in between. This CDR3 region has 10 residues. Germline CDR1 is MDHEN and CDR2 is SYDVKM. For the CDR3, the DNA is TGTGCCAACCTTCGAATTTTAGCTTTCTTT. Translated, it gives CANLRILAFF.

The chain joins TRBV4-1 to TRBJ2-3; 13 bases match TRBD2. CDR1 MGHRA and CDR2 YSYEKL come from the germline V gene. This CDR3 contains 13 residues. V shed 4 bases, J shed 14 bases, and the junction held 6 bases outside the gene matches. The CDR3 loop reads CASSPGLAGIMYF. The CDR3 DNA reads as TGCGCCAGCAGCCCGGGACTAGCGGGAATTATGTATTTT.

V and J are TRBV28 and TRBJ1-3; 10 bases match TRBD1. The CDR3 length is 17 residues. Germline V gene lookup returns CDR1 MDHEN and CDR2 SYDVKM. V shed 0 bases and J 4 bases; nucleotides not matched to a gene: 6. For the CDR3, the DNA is TGTGCCAGCAGTTTATGGACAGGGGGCGCAACGGGAAACACCATATATTTT. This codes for CASSLWTGGATGNTIYF.

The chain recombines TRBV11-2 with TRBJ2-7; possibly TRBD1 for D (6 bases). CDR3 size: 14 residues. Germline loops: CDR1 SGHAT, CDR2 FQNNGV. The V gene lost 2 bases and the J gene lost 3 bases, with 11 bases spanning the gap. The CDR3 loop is CASSLSTRGYEQYF. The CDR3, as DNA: TGTGCCAGCAGCTTATCAACCAGGGGCTACGAGCAGTACTTC.

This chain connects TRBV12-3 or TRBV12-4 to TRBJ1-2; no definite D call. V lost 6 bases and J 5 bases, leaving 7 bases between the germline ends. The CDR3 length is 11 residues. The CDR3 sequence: CASRLSYGYTF. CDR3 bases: TGTGCCAGCAGGTTATCGTATGGCTACACCTTC.

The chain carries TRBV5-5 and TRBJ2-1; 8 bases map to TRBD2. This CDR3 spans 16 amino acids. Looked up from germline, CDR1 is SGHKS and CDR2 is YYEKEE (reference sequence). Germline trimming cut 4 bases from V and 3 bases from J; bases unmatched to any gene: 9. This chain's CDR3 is CASSPGASGFYNEQFF. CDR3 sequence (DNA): TGTGCCAGCAGCCCGGGGGCTAGCGGGTTCTACAATGAGCAGTTCTTC.

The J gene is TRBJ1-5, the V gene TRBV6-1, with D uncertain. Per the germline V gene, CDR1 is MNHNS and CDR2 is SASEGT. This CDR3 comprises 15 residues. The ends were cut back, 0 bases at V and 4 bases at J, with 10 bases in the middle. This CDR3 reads CASSEAATVNQPQHF. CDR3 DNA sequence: TGTGCCAGCAGTGAAGCGGCCACAGTTAATCAGCCCCAGCATTTT.

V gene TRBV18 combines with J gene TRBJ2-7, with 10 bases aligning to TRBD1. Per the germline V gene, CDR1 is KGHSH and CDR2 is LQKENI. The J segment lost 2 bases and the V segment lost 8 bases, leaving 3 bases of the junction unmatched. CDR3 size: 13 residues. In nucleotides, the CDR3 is TGTGCCAGCACGGGGACAGGGGCCTACGAGCAGTACTTC. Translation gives CASTGTGAYEQYF.

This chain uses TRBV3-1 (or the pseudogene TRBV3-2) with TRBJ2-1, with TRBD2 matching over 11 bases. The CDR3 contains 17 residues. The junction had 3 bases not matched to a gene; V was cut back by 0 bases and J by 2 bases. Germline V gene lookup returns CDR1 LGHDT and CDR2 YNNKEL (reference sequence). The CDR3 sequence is CASSQDLLAGAYNEQFF. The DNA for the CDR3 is TGTGCCAGCAGCCAAGATTTACTAGCGGGGGCCTACAATGAGCAGTTCTTC.

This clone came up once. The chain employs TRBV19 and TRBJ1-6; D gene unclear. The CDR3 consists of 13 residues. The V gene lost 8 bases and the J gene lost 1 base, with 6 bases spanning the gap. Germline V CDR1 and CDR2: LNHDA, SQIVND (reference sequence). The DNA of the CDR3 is TGTGCCAGTTTGGGATCCTATAATTCACCCCTCCACTTT. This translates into CASLGSYNSPLHF. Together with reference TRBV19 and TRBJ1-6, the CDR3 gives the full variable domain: DGGITQSPKYLFRKEGQNVTLSCEQNLNHDAMYWYRQDPGQGLRLIYYSQIVNDFQKGDIAEGYSVSREKKESFPLTVTSAQKNPTAFYLCASLGSYNSPLHFGNGTRLTVT.

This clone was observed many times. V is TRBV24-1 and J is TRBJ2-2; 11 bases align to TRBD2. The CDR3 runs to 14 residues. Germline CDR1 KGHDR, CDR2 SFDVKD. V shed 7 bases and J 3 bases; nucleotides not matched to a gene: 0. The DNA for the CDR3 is TGTGCCACCAGGACTAGCGGGGACACCGGGGAGCTGTTTTTT. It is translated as CATRTSGDTGELFF.

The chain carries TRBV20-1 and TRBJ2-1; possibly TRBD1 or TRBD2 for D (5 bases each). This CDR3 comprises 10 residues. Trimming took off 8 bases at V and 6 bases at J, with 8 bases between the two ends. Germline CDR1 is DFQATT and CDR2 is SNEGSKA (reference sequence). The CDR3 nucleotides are TGCAGTCTGAGGGGCAATGAGCAGTTCTTC. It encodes CSLRGNEQFF.

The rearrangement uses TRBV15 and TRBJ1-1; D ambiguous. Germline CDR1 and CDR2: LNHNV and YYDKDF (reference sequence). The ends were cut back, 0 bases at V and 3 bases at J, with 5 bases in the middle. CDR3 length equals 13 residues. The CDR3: CATSRDRDTEAFF. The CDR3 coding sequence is TGTGCCACCAGCAGAGATAGGGACACTGAAGCTTTCTTT. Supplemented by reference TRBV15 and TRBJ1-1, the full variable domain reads DAMVIQNPRYQVTQFGKPVTLSCSQTLNHNVMYWYQQKSSQAPKLLFHYYDKDFNNEADTPDNFQSRRPNTSFCFLDIRSPGLGDTAMYLCATSRDRDTEAFFGQGTRLTVV.

CDR3 protein: CASSKWEPESPLHF. Written as DNA, the CDR3 is TGTGCCAGCAGCAAATGGGAACCCGAGTCACCCCTCCACTTT. The chain is built from TRBV21-1 and TRBJ1-6. TRBV21-1 is noted as a pseudogene. This CDR3 has 14 residues.

The CDR3 spells CASSERDTTHEQYF. The CDR3 DNA reads as TGTGCCAGCAGCGAGCGGGACACTACTCACGAGCAGTACTTC. This rearrangement joins TRBV13 to TRBJ2-7; perhaps TRBD2 as D (7 bases). V was clipped by 5 bases and J by 5 bases, with 16 bases between them. The germline CDR1 and CDR2 sequences are PRHDT and FYEKMQ (reference sequence). The CDR3 extends over 14 amino acids.

The CDR3 sequence: CSARRTAENTEAFF. For the CDR3, the DNA is TGCAGCGCCCGTCGGACAGCTGAGAACACTGAAGCTTTCTTT. This sequence joins TRBV29-1 and TRBJ1-1; D might be TRBD1 (6 bases). V was trimmed by 7 bases and J by 1 base, leaving 16 bases between them. Germline V gives CDR1 SQVTM, CDR2 ANQGSEA. The CDR3 is 14 amino acids.